These 13 T cell receptor beta chains originate from one sample sequenced in a study of blood T cell repertoires in COVID-19. Repertoires were generated with immunoSEQ multiplex PCR, while TCRdb's copy carries only in-frame clones and drops some. This table holds tens of thousands of clones, around 80% found once. Sequencing input: peripheral blood. The receptors shown here come from a human donor in a cohort sampled during active COVID-19.

V usage is TRBV19 and J usage is TRBJ1-2, with unresolved D. The CDR3 covers 12 residues. Germline V gene sequence: CDR1 LNHDA, CDR2 SQIVND (reference sequence). V was cut by 4 bases and J by 2 bases, with 5 bases left in between. This CDR3 reads CASSRANYGYTF. CDR3 DNA: TGTGCCAGTAGTAGGGCCAACTATGGCTACACCTTC.

CDR3 in amino acids: CASSQYRDGHSGANVLTF. The CDR3 DNA follows: TGCGCCAGCAGCCAATACAGGGACGGCCACTCTGGGGCCAACGTCCTGACTTTC. V usage is TRBV4-1 and J usage is TRBJ2-6; maybe TRBD1 (6 bases). Trimming took 2 bases from V and 0 from J, leaving 14 bases between them. The germline gives CDR1 MGHRA, CDR2 YSYEKL. This CDR3 is 18 amino acids long.

The chain recombines TRBV27 with TRBJ1-2; TRBD1 aligns across 7 bases. The CDR3 covers 14 residues. Germline V gene data show CDR1 as MNHEY and CDR2 as SMNVEV (reference sequence). Unmatched junction bases numbered 6, after V lost 2 bases and J lost 6 bases. CDR3: CASSLTEGADGYTF. The CDR3 nucleotides are TGTGCCAGCAGTTTAACTGAGGGGGCTGATGGCTACACCTTC.

This chain uses TRBV2 with TRBJ1-2; TRBD1 matches at 12 bases. The CDR3 runs to 16 residues. Germline values: CDR1 SNHLY, CDR2 FYNNEI. V shed 4 bases and J 4 bases; nucleotides not matched to a gene: 7. CDR3 bases: TGTGCCAGCAGTGTCACCGGGACAGGGGGCGTCTATGGCTACACCTTC. It specifies CASSVTGTGGVYGYTF.

The chain joins TRBV5-5 to TRBJ2-1; 10 bases match TRBD2. Germline-derived CDR1 and CDR2 are SGHKS and YYEKEE (reference sequence). The CDR3 spans 16 residues. V lost 4 bases to trimming and J lost 4 bases; unmatched junction nucleotides: 8. In DNA form, the CDR3 reads TGTGCCAGCAGCCCCCAAGTAGCGGGGGGTTACAATGAGCAGTTCTTC. It encodes CASSPQVAGGYNEQFF.

This clone has just one count. V and J are TRBV11-2 and TRBJ1-4, with a weak D call TRBD1 (5 bases). V lost 7 bases and J lost 5, with 17 bases in between. Germline-derived CDR1 and CDR2 are SGHAT and FQNNGV. The length of the CDR3 is 15 residues. CDR3 loop: CASKGQGSENEKLFF. CDR3 DNA: TGTGCCAGCAAAGGTCAGGGCAGCGAAAATGAAAAACTGTTTTTT.

V is TRBV15 and J is TRBJ1-4; D uncertain. The V and J ends lost 0 bases and 4 bases respectively, with 3 bases between them. The CDR3 extends over 13 amino acids. From germline, CDR1 is LNHNV and CDR2 YYDKDF (reference sequence). This CDR3 is CATSRDLNEKLFF. The CDR3 DNA reads TGTGCCACCAGCAGAGACCTTAATGAAAAACTGTTTTTT.

This chain connects TRBV5-1 to TRBJ2-6, with D hard to call. The germline V and J ends were trimmed by 0 bases and 0 bases, with 4 bases remaining between them. Germline V gene lookup returns CDR1 SGHRS and CDR2 YFSETQ. This CDR3 spans 15 amino acids. This CDR3 reads CASSLGGSGANVLTF. The CDR3 coding sequence is TGCGCCAGCAGCTTGGGAGGCTCTGGGGCCAACGTCCTGACTTTC.

V is TRBV3-1 (or the pseudogene TRBV3-2) and J is TRBJ1-2; 11 bases map to TRBD1. The CDR3 length is 16 residues. J lost 8 bases, V lost 1 base, and 9 bases had no gene match. Germline V gives CDR1 LGHDT, CDR2 YNNKEL (reference sequence). The CDR3 nucleotides read TGTGCCAGCAGCCAAGGGACAGGGGGCGCCGGTCGCGGCTACACCTTC. This encodes CASSQGTGGAGRGYTF.

The J gene is TRBJ1-4, the V gene TRBV7-9; the D gene is possibly TRBD1 (6 bases). This CDR3 contains 14 residues. Germline assignment: CDR1 SEHNR and CDR2 FQNEAQ (reference sequence). The germline V and J ends were trimmed by 2 bases and 7 bases, with 11 bases remaining between them. CDR3 sequence: CASSLPGVGEKLFF. CDR3 coding DNA: TGTGCCAGCAGCTTACCAGGGGTTGGTGAAAAACTGTTTTTT. The full variable domain, with the rest looked up from reference TRBV7-9 and TRBJ1-4, is DTGVSQNPRHKITKRGQNVTFRCDPISEHNRLYWYRQTLGQGPEFLTYFQNEAQLEKSRLLSDRFSAERPKGSFSTLEIQRTEQGDSAMYLCASSLPGVGEKLFFGSGTQLSVL.

The V and J genes are TRBV6-5 and TRBJ2-7, with 7 bases fitting TRBD1. This CDR3 contains 13 residues. The germline V gene has CDR1 MNHEY and CDR2 SVGAGI. V lost 9 bases, J lost 4 bases, and 9 bases stayed unmatched. As DNA, the CDR3 is TGTGCCAGTAGAATCGGGACAGTGTACGAGCAGTACTTC. It is translated as CASRIGTVYEQYF.

This chain connects TRBV2 to TRBJ2-7; TRBD2 might be the D (5 bases). This CDR3 region has 14 residues. In germline, CDR1 is SNHLY, CDR2 FYNNEI. V gave up 8 bases and J gave up 0 bases, with 14 bases separating them. The CDR3: CASLRLGSSYEQYF. CDR3 DNA sequence: TGTGCCAGCCTCAGGCTGGGGAGCTCCTACGAGCAGTACTTC.

This rearrangement joins TRBV3-1 (or the pseudogene TRBV3-2) to TRBJ2-7; 8 bases fit TRBD2. In germline, CDR1 is LGHDT, CDR2 YNNKEL (reference sequence). The CDR3 contains 16 residues. The ends lost 3 bases at V and 0 bases at J; junction bases unmatched: 7. CDR3 in amino acids: CASSQVGRGDSYEQYF. The CDR3 coding sequence is TGTGCCAGCAGCCAGGTAGGGCGGGGGGACTCCTACGAGCAGTACTTC.